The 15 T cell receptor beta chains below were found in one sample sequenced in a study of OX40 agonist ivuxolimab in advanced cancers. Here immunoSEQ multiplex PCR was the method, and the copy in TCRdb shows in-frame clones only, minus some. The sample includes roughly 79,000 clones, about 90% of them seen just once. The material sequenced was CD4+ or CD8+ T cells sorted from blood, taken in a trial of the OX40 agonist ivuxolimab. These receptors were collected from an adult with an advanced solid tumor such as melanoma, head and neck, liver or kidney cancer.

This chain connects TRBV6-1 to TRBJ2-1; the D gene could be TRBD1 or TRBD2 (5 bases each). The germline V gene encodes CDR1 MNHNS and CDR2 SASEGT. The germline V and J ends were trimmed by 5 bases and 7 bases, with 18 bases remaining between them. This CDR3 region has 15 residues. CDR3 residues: CASSQSGTRWNEQFF. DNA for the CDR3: TGTGCCAGCAGTCAATCCGGGACCCGGTGGAATGAGCAGTTCTTC.

CDR3 sequence: CSVGRDGSYEQYF. As DNA, the CDR3 is TGCAGCGTGGGACGGGACGGCTCCTACGAGCAGTACTTC. The chain carries TRBV29-1 and TRBJ2-7; D tentatively fits TRBD1 or TRBD2 (5 bases each). This CDR3 has 13 residues. Germline assignment: CDR1 SQVTM and CDR2 ANQGSEA. Deletions cut 6 bases from V and 0 bases from J, with 12 bases between.

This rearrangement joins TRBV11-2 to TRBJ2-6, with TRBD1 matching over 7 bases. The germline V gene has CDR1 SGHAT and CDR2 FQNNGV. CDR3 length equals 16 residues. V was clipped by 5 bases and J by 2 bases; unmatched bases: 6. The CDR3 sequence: CASSGHRGAGANVLTF. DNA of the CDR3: TGTGCCAGCAGCGGGCACAGGGGCGCTGGGGCCAACGTCCTGACTTTC.

The CDR3 sequence is CASSQAGRITGELFF. The CDR3 bases are TGTGCCAGCAGCCAAGCAGGCAGGATCACCGGGGAGCTGTTTTTT. V is TRBV4-2 and J is TRBJ2-2, with D unresolved. The CDR3 loop spans 15 amino acids. V was cut by 1 base and J by 4 bases, with 10 bases left in between. Germline assignment: CDR1 LGHNA and CDR2 YNFKEQ.

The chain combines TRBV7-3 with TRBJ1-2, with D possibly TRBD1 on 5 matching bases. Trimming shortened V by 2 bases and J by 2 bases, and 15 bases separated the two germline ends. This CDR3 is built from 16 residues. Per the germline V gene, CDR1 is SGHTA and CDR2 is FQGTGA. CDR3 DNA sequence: TGTGCCAGCAGCTTATTGTCGACAGATGGAAACTATGGCTACACCTTC. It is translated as CASSLLSTDGNYGYTF. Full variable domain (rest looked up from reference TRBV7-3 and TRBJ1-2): GAGVSQTPSNKVTEKGKYVELRCDPISGHTALYWYRQSLGQGPEFLIYFQGTGAADDSGLPNDRFFAVRPEGSVSTLKIQRTERGDSAVYLCASSLLSTDGNYGYTFGSGTRLTVV.

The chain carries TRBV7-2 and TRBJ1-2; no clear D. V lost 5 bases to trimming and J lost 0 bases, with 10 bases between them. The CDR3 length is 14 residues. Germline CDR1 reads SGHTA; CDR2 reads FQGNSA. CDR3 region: CASSLDLSNYGYTF. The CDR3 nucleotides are TGTGCCAGCAGCCTGGACCTATCTAACTATGGCTACACCTTC.

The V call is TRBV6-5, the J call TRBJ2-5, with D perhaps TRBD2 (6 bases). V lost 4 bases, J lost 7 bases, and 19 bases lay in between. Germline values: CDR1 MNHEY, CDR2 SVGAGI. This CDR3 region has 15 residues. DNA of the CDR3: TGTGCCAGCAGTTTCCAAGGGCAGGGCGGGGCGACCCAGTACTTC. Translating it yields CASSFQGQGGATQYF.

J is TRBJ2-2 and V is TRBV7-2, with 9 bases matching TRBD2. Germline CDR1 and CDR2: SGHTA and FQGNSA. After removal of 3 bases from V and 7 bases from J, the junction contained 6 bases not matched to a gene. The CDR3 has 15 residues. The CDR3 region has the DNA TGTGCCAGCAGCTTTCGCGGGAGGGATAACGGGGAGCTGTTTTTT. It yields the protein CASSFRGRDNGELFF.

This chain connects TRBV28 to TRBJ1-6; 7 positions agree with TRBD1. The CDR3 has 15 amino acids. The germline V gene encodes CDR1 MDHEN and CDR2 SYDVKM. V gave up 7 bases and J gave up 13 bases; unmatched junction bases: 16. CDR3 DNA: TGTGCCAGCAATCCGCCGGGACAGACTTTAAGTCCCCTCCACTTT. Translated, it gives CASNPPGQTLSPLHF.

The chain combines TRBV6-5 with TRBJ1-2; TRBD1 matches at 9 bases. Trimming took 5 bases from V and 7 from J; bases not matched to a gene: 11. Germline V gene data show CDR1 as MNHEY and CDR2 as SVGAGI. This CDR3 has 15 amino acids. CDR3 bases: TGTGCCAGCAGTACCCCGCGACAGGGGGAGGGTGGCTACACCTTC. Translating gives CASSTPRQGEGGYTF.

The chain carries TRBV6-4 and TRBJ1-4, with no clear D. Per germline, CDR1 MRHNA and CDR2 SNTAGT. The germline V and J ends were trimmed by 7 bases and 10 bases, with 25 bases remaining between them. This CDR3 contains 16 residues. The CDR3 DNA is TGTGCCAGCAAGTTAAGTCGAGCAAGTTGGGAGTTAAAACTGTTTTTT. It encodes CASKLSRASWELKLFF.

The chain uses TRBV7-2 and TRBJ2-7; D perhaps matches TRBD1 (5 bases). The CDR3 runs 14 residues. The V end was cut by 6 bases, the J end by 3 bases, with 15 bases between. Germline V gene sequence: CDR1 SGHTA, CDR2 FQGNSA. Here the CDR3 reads CASRPGSELYEQYF. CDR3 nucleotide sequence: TGTGCCAGCAGGCCAGGGTCGGAGCTCTACGAGCAGTACTTC.

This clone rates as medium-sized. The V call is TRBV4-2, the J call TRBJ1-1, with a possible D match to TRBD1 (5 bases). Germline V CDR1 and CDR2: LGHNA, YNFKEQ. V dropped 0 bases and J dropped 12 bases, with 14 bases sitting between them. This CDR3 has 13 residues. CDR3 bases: TGTGCCAGCAGCCAAGATCAAGGCAGGGAAACTTTCTTT. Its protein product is CASSQDQGRETFF.

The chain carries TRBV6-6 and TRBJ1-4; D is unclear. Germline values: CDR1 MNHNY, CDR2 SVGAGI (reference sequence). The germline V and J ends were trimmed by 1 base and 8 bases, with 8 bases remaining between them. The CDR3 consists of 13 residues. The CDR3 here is CASSYWPLEKLFF. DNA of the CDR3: TGTGCCAGCAGTTACTGGCCACTGGAAAAACTGTTTTTT.

The CDR3 DNA follows: TGCAGCGCCACCCCCGGGACAGGGGGCCGAAATGAGCAGTTCTTC. This gives the protein CSATPGTGGRNEQFF. The chain joins TRBV29-1 to TRBJ2-1, with TRBD1 matching over 12 bases. Trimming at V came to 7 bases and at J to 7 bases, leaving 11 bases not matched to a gene. Germline assignment: CDR1 SQVTM and CDR2 ANQGSEA. This CDR3 is 15 amino acids long.